This T cell receptor beta chain was identified in a study of T cell responses to AZD1222 COVID-19 vaccine. Study outcomes and limitations: Donors were chiefly white British, with a greater number of females, and clonal diversity was perhaps underestimated. Repertoire sampling was restricted to post-peak T cell response timepoints.

With respect to this clone: What it binds is not known.

Trimming removed 2 bases at V and 7 bases at J, with 15 bases between. There are 14 residues in the CDR3. CDR1 is SGHDT, CDR2 YYEEEE, per germline. Repertoires were generated with immunoSEQ multiplex PCR, while TCRdb's copy carries only in-frame clones and drops some. The data contain fewer than 120,000 clones, 81% of them singletons. This clonotype was obtained from an adult in good health. Sequencing was performed on peripheral blood, taken on day 0 of AZD1222 vaccination. This chain links TRBV5-6 with TRBJ1-2; tentatively, D is TRBD1 (6 bases). The CDR3 loop is CASSFPQGKGGYTF. The CDR3 coding sequence is TGTGCCAGCAGCTTCCCCCAGGGGAAGGGTGGCTACACCTTC.